The next 19 T cell receptor beta chains were all read from a single sample in a study of cytomegalovirus exposure and HLA in healthy donors. Vbeta (60) and Jbeta (13) primers were used in the PCR. Sequencing was performed with immunoSEQ multiplex PCR; in TCRdb, only in-frame clones are kept and a portion is missing. The sample consists of 90,000 or so clones, about 75% of them appearing once. The sequenced sample was PBMCs. These receptors all stem from a man aged 30 to 39 in good health and CMV-seropositive.

The chain is built from TRBV5-8 and TRBJ2-1; 8 nucleotides match TRBD1. V shed 0 bases and J 0 bases; nucleotides not matched to a gene: 8. Germline V gene sequence: CDR1 SGHTS, CDR2 YDEGEE. The length of the CDR3 is 18 residues. Written as DNA, the CDR3 is TGTGCCAGCAGCTTGGAGGGACAGGCGGGAAGCTCCTACAATGAGCAGTTCTTC. This gives the protein CASSLEGQAGSSYNEQFF. Full variable domain (remainder filled in from reference TRBV5-8 and TRBJ2-1): EAGVTQSPTHLIKTRGQQATLRCSPISGHTSVYWYQQALGLGLQFLLWYDEGEERNRGNFPPRFSGRQFPNYSSELNVNALELEDSALYLCASSLEGQAGSSYNEQFFGPGTRLTVL.

Of note for this clone: Compared with germline, one end of the junction differs, possibly owing to a read error. The V call is TRBV7-9, the J call TRBJ1-4; tentatively, D is TRBD1 (6 bases). CDR3 length: 16 amino acids. The germline CDR1 and CDR2 sequences are SEHNR and FQNEAQ (reference sequence). In DNA form, the CDR3 reads TGTTCCAGCAGCTTACGGGGGGCGGTGGGTAATGAAAAACTGTTTTTT. Protein: CSSSLRGAVGNEKLFF.

The chain couples TRBV13 to TRBJ2-2, with D perhaps TRBD2 (6 bases). Trimming stripped 3 bases from V and 6 bases from J, with 8 bases between. The CDR3 runs 13 residues. Germline V gene data show CDR1 as PRHDT and CDR2 as FYEKMQ (reference sequence). The CDR3 reads CASSLRGSGELFF. DNA for the CDR3: TGTGCCAGCAGCTTGCGGGGTTCCGGGGAGCTGTTTTTT.

J is TRBJ2-3 and V is TRBV5-1; 9 bases line up with TRBD2. CDR3 length: 11 residues. Germline V CDR1 and CDR2: SGHRS, YFSETQ. The trim removed 7 bases at V and 11 bases at J, leaving 5 bases unmatched. CDR3 sequence (DNA): TGCGCCAGCGAGGGAGCGGGGGGGCAGTATTTT. Translated, it gives CASEGAGGQYF.

The CDR3, as DNA: TGCGCCAGCAGCTTGGCCTGGGGGGTAGCCTACGAGCAGTACTTC. This codes for CASSLAWGVAYEQYF. The chain recombines TRBV5-1 with TRBJ2-7, with D possibly being TRBD2 (6 bases). The germline V and J ends were trimmed by 0 bases and 2 bases, with 12 bases remaining between them. There are 15 residues in the CDR3. Per the germline V gene, CDR1 is SGHRS and CDR2 is YFSETQ.

The chain uses TRBV10-3 and TRBJ2-1; TRBD1 matches at 12 bases. V was pared by 5 bases and J by 7 bases, with 6 bases of the junction left unmatched. CDR3 size: 15 residues. The germline V gene has CDR1 ENHRY and CDR2 SYGVKD. CDR3 loop: CAISSGTGGNNEQFF. In nucleotides, the CDR3 is TGTGCCATCAGTTCCGGGACAGGGGGCAATAATGAGCAGTTCTTC.

The V gene is TRBV4-1, the J gene TRBJ1-2; 12 bases map to TRBD1. The germline V gene encodes CDR1 MGHRA and CDR2 YSYEKL. The V and J ends lost 3 bases and 0 bases, in that order; junction bases with no gene match: 5. The CDR3 runs 17 residues. The CDR3: CASSHPGQGASNYGYTF. CDR3 nucleotide sequence: TGCGCCAGCAGCCACCCGGGACAGGGGGCTTCTAACTATGGCTACACCTTC.

This clone was counted only a few times. V usage is TRBV7-3 and J usage is TRBJ1-1; perhaps TRBD1 as D (5 bases). The germline gives CDR1 SGHTA, CDR2 FQGTGA. The CDR3 is 16 residues long. Trimming stripped 1 base from V and 6 bases from J, with 18 bases between. The DNA for the CDR3 is TGTGCCAGCAGCTTAATGGGACTGCCTAATGGGGCTGAAGCTTTCTTT. Translated, it gives CASSLMGLPNGAEAFF. Looking up the rest from reference TRBV7-3 and TRBJ1-1 gives the full variable domain: GAGVSQTPSNKVTEKGKYVELRCDPISGHTALYWYRQSLGQGPEFLIYFQGTGAADDSGLPNDRFFAVRPEGSVSTLKIQRTERGDSAVYLCASSLMGLPNGAEAFFGQGTRLTVV.

This clone has a handful of counts. This chain uses TRBV19 with TRBJ2-3; no clear D. The CDR3 spans 13 residues. Deletions cut 8 bases from V and 4 bases from J, with 13 bases between. Germline CDR1 reads LNHDA; CDR2 reads SQIVND (reference sequence). The CDR3 DNA follows: TGTGCCAGTTCCATGGGCTTCCCAGATACGCAGTATTTT. It specifies CASSMGFPDTQYF.

This sequence joins TRBV7-9 and TRBJ2-5; D unclear. The V end lost 5 bases, the J end lost 4 bases, and 20 bases lay between the germline ends. Germline V gene sequence: CDR1 SEHNR, CDR2 FQNEAQ (reference sequence). CDR3 size: 16 residues. CDR3 in amino acids: CASSPPGGQKRETQYF. The CDR3 bases are TGTGCCAGCAGCCCACCGGGTGGCCAAAAACGAGAGACCCAGTACTTC.

This chain connects TRBV4-3 to TRBJ1-4, with D unresolved. With 5 bases removed from V and 3 bases from J, the gap between germline ends came to 10 bases. Germline-derived CDR1 and CDR2 are LGHNA and YSLEER. The CDR3 is 14 residues long. The CDR3 sequence: CASSNIGSNEKLFF. DNA of the CDR3: TGCGCCAGCAGCAACATCGGGTCTAATGAAAAACTGTTTTTT.

The chain combines TRBV18 with TRBJ2-7; 10 bases are shared with TRBD1. Losses at the gene ends were 1 base for V and 1 base for J; bases not matched to a gene: 1. This CDR3 region has 15 residues. Germline CDR1 KGHSH, CDR2 LQKENI. The CDR3 DNA sequence: TGTGCCAGCTCACCACGACAGGGGGCGTCCTACGAGCAGTACTTC. It encodes CASSPRQGASYEQYF.

This clone appeared once. CDR3 region: CASSTSGGYNEQFF. The CDR3 coding sequence is TGTGCCAGCAGCACTAGCGGGGGGTACAATGAGCAGTTCTTC. The chain joins TRBV9 to TRBJ2-1, with 12 bases lining up with TRBD2. The CDR3 runs to 14 residues. Losses at the gene ends were 4 bases for V and 4 bases for J; bases not matched to a gene: 0. The V gene's germline CDR1 is SGDLS and CDR2 YYNGEE.

The chain joins TRBV27 to TRBJ1-2, with TRBD1 matching 8 bases. The CDR3 runs 21 residues. Germline CDR1 MNHEY, CDR2 SMNVEV (reference sequence). V dropped 4 bases and J dropped 1; count of bases not matched to a gene: 23. CDR3 protein: CASSSGTGGNPAGELNYGYTF. CDR3 nucleotides: TGTGCCAGCAGTTCCGGGACAGGTGGGAACCCCGCAGGGGAACTTAACTATGGCTACACCTTC.

This chain connects TRBV9 to TRBJ2-3, with 9 nucleotides matching TRBD2. The CDR3 spans 15 residues. V was clipped by 3 bases and J by 4 bases; unmatched bases: 6. The germline CDR1 and CDR2 sequences are SGDLS and YYNGEE. The CDR3: CASSASGGLADTQYF. CDR3 bases: TGTGCCAGCAGCGCAAGCGGGGGGCTTGCAGATACGCAGTATTTT.

The chain couples TRBV11-2 to TRBJ1-1; possible D gene TRBD1, 6 bases. V lost 5 bases to trimming and J lost 3 bases, with 13 bases between them. Germline-derived CDR1 and CDR2 are SGHAT and FQNNGV. This CDR3 is 14 amino acids long. CDR3 in amino acids: CASSPNRVDTEAFF. The CDR3 DNA reads as TGTGCCAGCAGCCCGAACAGGGTGGACACTGAAGCTTTCTTT.

The chain joins TRBV19 to TRBJ1-1, with D possibly being TRBD1 (5 bases). V lost 5 bases and J lost 6, with 10 bases in between. Germline V gene data show CDR1 as LNHDA and CDR2 as SQIVND (reference sequence). The CDR3 has 12 amino acids. CDR3 coding DNA: TGTGCCAGTAGTGTACCAGGGCCTGAAGCTTTCTTT. It translates to CASSVPGPEAFF.

Notes on this clone: Its ends do not fully match the called genes, so a read error is possible. The rearrangement links TRBV7-3 to TRBJ2-1; TRBD2 matches at 11 bases. The V gene's germline CDR1 is SGHTA and CDR2 FQGTGA. This CDR3 spans 14 amino acids. CDR3 amino acids: CASRLIAGGSEQFF. The CDR3 DNA follows: TGTGCCAGCAGATTAATAGCGGGGGGGAGTGAGCAGTTCTTC.

V gene TRBV14 combines with J gene TRBJ2-2; TRBD2 matches 9 bases. This CDR3 is built from 17 residues. CDR1 and CDR2 (germline): SGHDN, FVKESK. With V trimmed by 0 bases and J by 6 bases, 8 bases remained unmatched. The CDR3 region is CASSQDSAGGLAGELFF. DNA for the CDR3: TGTGCCAGCAGCCAAGACAGCGCGGGGGGGCTCGCCGGGGAGCTGTTTTTT.